The clone carrying this T cell receptor (beta chain) was counted a few times. With V trimmed by 7 bases and J by 4 bases, 9 bases remained unmatched. Germline assignment: CDR1 LNHDA and CDR2 SQIVND (reference sequence). This CDR3 has 16 amino acids. Time point reported: persistent/refractory GD, antithyroid drugs over 5 years with positive TRAb. Following extraction of RNA from PBMCs, that RNA was used to make the TCR library. Patients hailed from an endocrinology department in Xi'an, China. Building of the TCR beta libraries involved iRepertoire HTBI primers and Arm-PCR of CDR3 regions. Via MiXCR, TCRdb re-called the multiplex PCR reads, giving one row per CDR3 protein. This table holds approximately 380,000 distinct CDR3 sequences, about 20% found once. The sample originates from a study of regulatory T cells in long-lasting Graves disease.

The source was peripheral blood mononuclear cells (PBMCs), collected when the disease was refractory, from a patient treated with antithyroid drugs. The receptor's source is a female donor with Graves disease. This chain connects TRBV19 to TRBJ2-6; the match to TRBD1 covers 8 bases. The CDR3 is CASTGQGSSGANVLTF. CDR3 in DNA: TGTGCCAGTACCGGACAGGGATCTTCCGGGGCCAACGTCCTGACTTTC. Using reference TRBV19 and TRBJ2-6 for the parts outside the CDR3, the full variable domain is DGGITQSPKYLFRKEGQNVTLSCEQNLNHDAMYWYRQDPGQGLRLIYYSQIVNDFQKGDIAEGYSVSREKKESFPLTVTSAQKNPTAFYLCASTGQGSSGANVLTFGAGSRLTVL.